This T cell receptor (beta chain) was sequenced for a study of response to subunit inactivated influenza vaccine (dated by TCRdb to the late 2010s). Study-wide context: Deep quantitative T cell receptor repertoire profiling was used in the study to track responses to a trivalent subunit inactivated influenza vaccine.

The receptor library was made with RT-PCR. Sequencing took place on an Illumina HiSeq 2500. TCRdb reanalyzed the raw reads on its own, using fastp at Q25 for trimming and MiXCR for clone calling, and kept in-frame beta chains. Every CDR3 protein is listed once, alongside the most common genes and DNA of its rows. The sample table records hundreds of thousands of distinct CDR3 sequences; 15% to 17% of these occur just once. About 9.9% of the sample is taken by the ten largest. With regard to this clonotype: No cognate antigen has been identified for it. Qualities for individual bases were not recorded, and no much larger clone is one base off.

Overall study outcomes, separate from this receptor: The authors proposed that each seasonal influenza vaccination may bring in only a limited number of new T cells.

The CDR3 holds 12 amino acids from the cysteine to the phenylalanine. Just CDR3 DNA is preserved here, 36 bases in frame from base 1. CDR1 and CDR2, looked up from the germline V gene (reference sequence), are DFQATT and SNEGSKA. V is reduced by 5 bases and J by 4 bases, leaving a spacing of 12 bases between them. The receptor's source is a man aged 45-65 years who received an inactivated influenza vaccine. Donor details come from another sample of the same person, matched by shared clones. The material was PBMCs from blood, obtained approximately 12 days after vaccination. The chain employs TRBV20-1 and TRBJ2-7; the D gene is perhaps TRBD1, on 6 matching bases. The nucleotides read TGCAGTGCTTTCCGGGACAAGTACGAGCAGTACTTC. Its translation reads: CSAFRDKYEQYF.